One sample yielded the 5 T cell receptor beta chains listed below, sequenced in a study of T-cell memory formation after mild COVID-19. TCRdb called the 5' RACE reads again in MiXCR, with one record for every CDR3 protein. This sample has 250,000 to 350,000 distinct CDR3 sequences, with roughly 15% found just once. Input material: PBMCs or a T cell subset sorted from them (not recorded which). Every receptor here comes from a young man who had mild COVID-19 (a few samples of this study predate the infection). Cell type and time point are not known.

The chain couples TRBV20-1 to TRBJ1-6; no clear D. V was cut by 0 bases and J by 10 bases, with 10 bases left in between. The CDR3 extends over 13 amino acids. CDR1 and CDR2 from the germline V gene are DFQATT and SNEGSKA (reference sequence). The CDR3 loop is CSARDRRASPLHF. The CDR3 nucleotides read TGCAGTGCTAGAGATCGCCGGGCATCACCCCTCCACTTT.

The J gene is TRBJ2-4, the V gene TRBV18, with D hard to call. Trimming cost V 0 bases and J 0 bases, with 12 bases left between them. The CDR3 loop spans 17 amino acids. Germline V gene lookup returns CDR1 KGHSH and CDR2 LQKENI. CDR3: CASSPPGPQVAKNIQYF. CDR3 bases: TGTGCCAGCTCACCACCGGGCCCACAAGTAGCCAAAAACATTCAGTACTTC.

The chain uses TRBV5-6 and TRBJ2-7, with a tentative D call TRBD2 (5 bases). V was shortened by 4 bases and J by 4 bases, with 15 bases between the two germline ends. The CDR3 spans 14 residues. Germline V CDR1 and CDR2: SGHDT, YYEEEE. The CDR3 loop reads CASSVGGSEYEQYF. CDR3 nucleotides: TGTGCCAGCAGCGTCGGAGGAAGCGAATACGAGCAGTACTTC.

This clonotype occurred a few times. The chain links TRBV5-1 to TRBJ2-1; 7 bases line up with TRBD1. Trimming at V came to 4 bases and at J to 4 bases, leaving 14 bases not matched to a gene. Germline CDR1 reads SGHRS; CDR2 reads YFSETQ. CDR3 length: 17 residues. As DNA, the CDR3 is TGCGCCAGCAGCAGATCCGAATCCGGGACAGCTTACAATGAGCAGTTCTTC. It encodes CASSRSESGTAYNEQFF.

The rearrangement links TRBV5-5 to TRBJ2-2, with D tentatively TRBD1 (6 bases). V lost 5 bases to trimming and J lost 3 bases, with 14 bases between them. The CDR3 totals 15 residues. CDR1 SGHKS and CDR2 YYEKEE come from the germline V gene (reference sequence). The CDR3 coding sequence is TGTGCCAGCAGGCCCAGGACAGAGGACACCGGGGAGCTGTTTTTT. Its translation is CASRPRTEDTGELFF.